The T cell receptor beta chain described here comes from a study of cytomegalovirus exposure and HLA in healthy donors (dated 2017 in TCRdb). Some background on the complete study: According to an earlier analysis of a few hundred of the donors, some 180 million T cells yielded 100 million or so unique TCR beta sequences and about 300 Gb of sequence data. All discovery cohort repertoires had been generated on a single sequencing platform. In a later genetic analysis, genome-wide SNP genotypes for about three fifths of the 666 donors were used, and that subset was treated as a discovery cohort. To study patterns of TCR occurrence, a later analysis re-analyzed previously published TCR beta repertoires from several hundred donors and added high-resolution HLA genotyping. The later analysis used no new phenotypic data to find candidate immune exposures, relying instead on TCR beta sequences and their occurrence across donors. Roughly 5 DR-DQ haplotypes were treated as single units for association and clustering because of strong linkage in the cohort. Both class I and class II loci were covered by HLA typing, at four-digit resolution. Donor age, sex, ethnicity and CMV serostatus were compiled alongside the repertoire data. An early release that covered more than 550 HLA-typed donors contained 300 to 350 gigabases of sequencing data and around 80 million unique TCR sequences. The study combined high-throughput TCR immunosequencing, statistical association of individual TCRs with disease status, and machine learning to predict cytomegalovirus infection status. An earlier analysis of roughly 600 of the donors used high-throughput TCR beta sequencing to judge whether each TCR beta V gene segment behaved as functional or pseudogenic. The study aimed to test whether cataloging public T cell receptors could reveal signatures of past pathogen exposure. In addition to the first cohort of hundreds of subjects, a separate validation cohort of approximately 130 different subjects was used. Among 398 genotyped donors of the cohort, an average of roughly 240,000 unique TCR beta nucleotide sequences were sequenced per donor, around 18% of them non-productive. Using immunosequencing, the study profiled T cell repertoires from approximately 700 subjects and related those repertoires to cytomegalovirus serostatus. Among the approximately 430 genotyped donors, approximately 76% belonged to the genetic ancestry cluster associated with self-reported Caucasian donors. Typing coverage varied by locus: roughly 620-630 donors for A, B, C, DRB1 and DQB1; roughly 560 for DQA1; approximately 610 for DPA1; 450 to 480 for DPB1.

Including the terminal cysteine and phenylalanine, the CDR3 comprises 14 residues. This entry keeps only the CDR3 DNA: 42 bases, framed from base 1. Between the V and J ends, shortened by 3 bases and 11 bases respectively, the junction contains 17 bases. CDR1 and CDR2, looked up from the germline V gene (reference sequence), are LNHNV and YYDKDF. The library was generated by the immunoSEQ multiplex PCR assay. A mixture of 60 forward primers for TCR Vbeta segments and 13 reverse primers for TCR Jbeta segments was used in the multiplex PCR. The CDR3 region of rearranged TCR beta genes was amplified from genomic DNA with a multiplex PCR assay. On the Illumina HiSeq System, the amplified TCR beta libraries were sequenced as 87-base-pair reads. The authors' pipeline ran thus. A later analysis counted tens of millions of unique TCR beta chains across the 550 to 700 repertoires, and some 11 million of these chains were shared by at least two donors. A nearest-neighbor algorithm error-corrected the raw reads and collapsed the reads into unique sequences, merging closely related sequences to remove PCR and sequencing errors. V, D and J gene segments were assigned by aligning CDR3 sequences to IMGT reference sequences. Each retained sequence needed at least a six-nucleotide match to both a V gene segment and a J gene segment. A rearrangement was called productive if the CDR3 had no stop codons and remained in frame with V and J, and every other rearrangement was called non-productive. Following IMGT convention, CDR3 was defined as the stretch from the second conserved V-encoded cysteine up to the conserved J-encoded phenylalanine. The earlier analysis of fewer than 700 of the donors excluded sequences that lacked an unambiguous match to a single V gene segment. An earlier analysis of several hundred of the donors called V segments functional above 56.7% productive rearrangements and segregating when the between-donor standard deviation exceeded 5%. A statistical classification framework was built to diagnose cytomegalovirus status from the catalog of TCR beta chain sequences. V and J gene assignment, in a later analysis, came from comparing TCR nucleotide sequences with IMGT/GENE-DB human TR gene sequences. Using the TCRdist pipeline, a later analysis assigned CDR3 sequences along with most-parsimonious VDJ recombination scenarios. In a later analysis, every TCR beta chain was defined by the combination of its CDR3 amino acid sequence and its V-gene family, and reads without a unique V-gene family were dropped. As a way to deal with suspected cross-contamination and a sequencing artifact, a later analysis dropped more than 500 nucleotide sequences that were highly shared and had low generation probability. For each public chain, a later analysis derived a clonal expansion index from normalized ranks of inferred template counts within each repertoire. A later analysis computed generation probabilities with a VDJ recombination model fitted to out-of-frame rearrangements, and checked the results against IGoR. In a later analysis, TCR-TCR, TCR-HLA and TCR-CMV co-occurrence was scored with hypergeometric tests, and a repertoire-size bias correction was applied to TCR pairs. A later analysis estimated false discovery rates by permuting HLA or CMV assignments 20 times. In a later analysis, co-occurring TCRs were grouped using DBSCAN, with TCRdist sequence similarity added in when clustering inside HLA-allele-positive subsets. For co-occurrence clustering, repertoires with fewer than 30,000 or more than 120,000 public chains were excluded, along with roughly 5 repertoires with anomalous nucleotide sharing. Not all clones reach the TCRdb copy of this immuneACCESS table, which keeps in-frame sequences only. Checked studies attribute under half of the gap to unresolved V genes and leave the rest unexplained. V and J calls and clone size come straight from that table; D and trimming were deduced from the DNA. This sample has approximately 130,000 clones in its table, and over 65% of those were observed once. Around 2% of the sample is taken by the ten largest.

Overall study results and their limits: The classifier was reported to diagnose cytomegalovirus status with high specificity and sensitivity in both the original and validation cohorts. The sequencing pipeline was judged likely to have produced a cluster of highly shared sequence variants as a technical artifact. In this cohort, only TCR beta chains were sequenced, and detectable features were limited by the absence of alpha or paired-chain data. Several of the top co-occurrence clusters appeared to be linked to parvovirus B19, influenza, CMV and Epstein-Barr virus, according to a later analysis. The study gave a list of more than 150 TCR beta chains associated with cytomegalovirus. According to a later analysis, TCR association rates differed among HLA loci, with DRB1 alleles showing the most associated TCRs and HLA-C alleles showing the fewest. A later genetic analysis associated a missense DCLRE1C variant with V-gene and J-gene trimming of TCR beta chains, and an independent cohort replicated the association. In vitro tests confirmed that a few of the cytomegalovirus-associated TCR beta chains recognize cytomegalovirus antigens. A later analysis found that HLA-associated TCR beta chains were more clonally expanded and had lower generation probabilities than equally common non-associated chains. In a later analysis, most CMV-associated TCR beta chains were found to appear HLA-restricted, with HLA associations seemingly driven largely by CMV exposure. A further reported finding was that TCR beta sequences accurately predicted the HLA-A and HLA-B alleles for most subjects in the first cohort. Immune exposure information for the cohort was limited to CMV serostatus. An earlier analysis of several hundred of the donors showed that most TCR beta V segments appeared in productive rearrangements either about 90% or about 30% of the time, which broadly matched IMGT annotations. Most TCR sequences were seen in very few donors, while some public TCRs were found in many individuals. The presence/absence analyses assumed that sequencing depth was roughly uniform across donors, and that assumption may not be true. Linkage disequilibrium might explain the correlated functional status among segregating V segments, but an unknown experimental factor could not be excluded. Strong co-occurrence of HLA alleles, especially DR and DQ, made assigning TCR associations to individual alleles difficult. The earlier analysis of some 560 of the donors excluded around 17 rarely observed V segments, including chromosome 9 orphons, because counts were too low. The 87-base-pair reads could not distinguish some IMGT-functional V segments, including TRBV6-2 and TRBV6-3, so those segments were excluded. In a later genetic analysis, fewer N-insertions in productive TCRs were reported among donors in an Asian-associated ancestry cluster than the approximately 670-donor mean. It was suggested by the authors that the approach could potentially be generalized to other disease states and immunological phenotypes. In a later analysis, 16,951 TCR beta sequences were associated with specific HLA alleles at a false discovery rate of 0.05. Because HLA typing was missing for some donors at each locus, association tests included only the typed subset.

With respect to this clone: Its antigen has not been determined. Base qualities were left out, and no much larger clone turns up one base away.

The cohort comprised approximately 700 healthy bone marrow donors. Cohort members were all nominally healthy when sampled, although unrecorded immune exposures were likely present. The donor tested CMV seropositive, placing the donor among the 290 or so seropositive members of the cohort. Each donor provided a peripheral blood sample, and peripheral blood mononuclear cells were used for TCR beta sequencing. The Qiagen DNeasy Blood Extraction Kit was used to extract genomic DNA from the blood cell samples. Sequencing was carried out using PBMCs. The origin of this receptor is a female donor in good health and CMV-seropositive. The chain is encoded by TRBV15 joined to TRBJ1-5, with the D gene too uncertain to name. The bases are TGTGCCACCAGCAGCGTAAATACGGCCCAGGCCCAGCATTTT. Its amino acids are CATSSVNTAQAQHF. Joined to the reference TRBV15 and TRBJ1-5 proteins, this CDR3 gives the full variable domain: DAMVIQNPRYQVTQFGKPVTLSCSQTLNHNVMYWYQQKSSQAPKLLFHYYDKDFNNEADTPDNFQSRRPNTSFCFLDIRSPGLGDTAMYLCATSSVNTAQAQHFGDGTRLSIL.